These 8 T cell receptor beta chains were all obtained from the same sample, sequenced in a study of blood T cells in healthy people across ages. A sample-barcoded 5' primer and a J-beta primer mix were used in a second PCR of roughly 6 to 11 cycles. TCRdb redid the calling of the 5' RACE reads with MiXCR, one entry per CDR3 protein. The sample has 730,000 or so distinct CDR3 sequences; around 40% are singletons. The sample comprised blood. The origin of the receptors is a woman in her fifties or sixties in good health.

This clonotype appeared once. This chain links TRBV7-3 with TRBJ2-1, with 7 nucleotides matching TRBD1. The CDR3 extends over 16 amino acids. CDR1 and CDR2 from the germline V gene are SGHTA and FQGTGA. V lost 5 bases and J lost 0; bases outside the gene matches: 7. In DNA, the CDR3 is TGTGCCAGCAGCACGCAGGGGGAATCCTCCTACAATGAGCAGTTCTTC. Translation: CASSTQGESSYNEQFF.

The table lists this clonotype with a count of one. The rearrangement joins TRBV7-2 to TRBJ2-7; 8 nucleotides line up with TRBD1. The CDR3 totals 15 residues. Germline-derived CDR1 and CDR2 are SGHTA and FQGNSA. Unmatched junction bases numbered 6, after V lost 5 bases and J lost 0 bases. CDR3 amino acids: CASSPMGQASYEQYF. Here the CDR3 DNA reads TGTGCCAGCAGCCCGATGGGACAGGCCTCCTACGAGCAGTACTTC.

The count of this clonotype is one. This chain links TRBV29-1 with TRBJ2-2; TRBD1 might be the D (5 bases). The V gene lost 8 bases and the J gene lost 1 base, with 11 bases spanning the gap. The CDR3 is 13 amino acids. The germline V gene encodes CDR1 SQVTM and CDR2 ANQGSEA. The CDR3 is CSMDTGNTGELFF. The DNA of the CDR3 is TGCAGCATGGACACGGGGAACACCGGGGAGCTGTTTTTT.

The chain links TRBV5-1 to TRBJ1-2; 9 bases are shared with TRBD1. Germline V CDR1 and CDR2: SGHRS, YFSETQ. The CDR3 covers 14 residues. V shed 4 bases, J shed 6 bases, and the junction held 7 bases outside the gene matches. In nucleotides, the CDR3 is TGCGCCAGCAGCCAAAGGACAGGGGAGGATGGCTACACCTTC. As protein: CASSQRTGEDGYTF.

The chain uses TRBV27 and TRBJ2-5; no reliable D call. TRBJ2-7 explains the end of the DNA better; the J call may be wrong. Germline V lookup: CDR1 MNHEY, CDR2 SMNVEV (reference sequence). This CDR3 spans 15 amino acids. CDR3 sequence: CASSFRTGLHLEQYF. The CDR3 DNA is TGTGCCAGCAGTTTCAGAACCGGGCTACATCTCGAGCAGTACTTC.

In its sample, this clonotype was seen many times. This rearrangement joins TRBV27 to TRBJ2-7, with D tentatively TRBD1 or TRBD2 (5 bases each). Germline loops: CDR1 MNHEY, CDR2 SMNVEV (reference sequence). Trimming took off 6 bases at V and 2 bases at J, with 14 bases between the two ends. This CDR3 has 14 amino acids. The DNA of the CDR3 is TGTGCCAGCAGCTTGGGGCAGGGACCCTACGAGCAGTACTTC. Amino acids: CASSLGQGPYEQYF.

This clonotype was seen a handful of times. The chain couples TRBV6-6 to TRBJ1-2, with a possible D match to TRBD1 (5 bases). The CDR3 contains 12 residues. The germline V gene encodes CDR1 MNHNY and CDR2 SVGAGI (reference sequence). V was trimmed by 6 bases and J by 3 bases, leaving 8 bases between them. CDR3 sequence (DNA): TGTGCCAGCAGGACAGCCGACTATGGCTACACCTTC. Protein product: CASRTADYGYTF.

Comment on this clonotype: This sequence may be a read error, since a much larger clone differs from it by one base. The rearrangement joins TRBV5-1 to TRBJ2-1, with 8 bases aligning to TRBD1. The length of the CDR3 is 15 residues. The V gene's germline CDR1 is SGHRS and CDR2 YFSETQ. J gave up 6 bases and V 4 bases, and 9 bases lay outside the gene matches. The CDR3 nucleotides read TGCGCCAGCAGCCTCCAGGACAGGGTTTGCAATGAGCAGTTCTTC. Protein sequence: CASSLQDRVCNEQFF.